The 6 T cell receptor beta chains below were found in one sample sequenced in a study of blood T cell repertoires in COVID-19. The data were produced by immunoSEQ multiplex PCR, yet TCRdb's version contains in-frame clones alone and is incomplete. The sample lists over 30,000 clones, approximately 88% seen once, with around 9.6% in the top ten. Sequenced sample: peripheral blood. The receptors derive from a human donor in a cohort sampled during active COVID-19.

This rearrangement joins TRBV5-1 to TRBJ1-1; 9 positions match TRBD1. This CDR3 region has 16 residues. Germline V gene data show CDR1 as SGHRS and CDR2 as YFSETQ. Germline trimming cut 5 bases from V and 2 bases from J; bases unmatched to any gene: 10. CDR3 DNA sequence: TGCGCCAGCAGTTATGACGGACAGGGGAAAAACACTGAAGCTTTCTTT. Translated: CASSYDGQGKNTEAFF.

V is TRBV10-2 and J is TRBJ2-7; D uncertain. The V end was cut by 3 bases, the J end by 3 bases, with 6 bases between. Germline CDR1 reads WSHSY; CDR2 reads SAAADI. CDR3 length: 12 residues. CDR3 protein: CASSDGLYEQYF. The DNA for the CDR3 is TGCGCCAGCAGTGATGGCCTCTACGAGCAGTACTTC.

The chain recombines TRBV9 with TRBJ2-6; the match to TRBD1 covers 7 bases. Trimming at V came to 4 bases and at J to 4 bases, leaving 11 bases not matched to a gene. Looked up from germline, CDR1 is SGDLS and CDR2 is YYNGEE. This CDR3 comprises 17 residues. The CDR3 bases are TGTGCCAGCAGCAAAGGACAGGCAGTAGGGGGGGCCAACGTCCTGACTTTC. This translates into CASSKGQAVGGANVLTF.

This clone has just a few counts. The CDR3 coding sequence is TGTGCCAGCAGCTCTACAGGGAACTATGGCTACACCTTC. Protein sequence: CASSSTGNYGYTF. The V and J genes are TRBV6-5 and TRBJ1-2; D perhaps matches TRBD1 (6 bases). V was shortened by 6 bases and J by 2 bases, with 10 bases between the two germline ends. This CDR3 region has 13 residues. Germline CDR1 is MNHEY and CDR2 is SVGAGI.

This sequence joins TRBV20-1 and TRBJ2-5, with 7 bases lining up with TRBD2. In germline, CDR1 is DFQATT, CDR2 SNEGSKA (reference sequence). CDR3 length equals 11 residues. The CDR3 DNA sequence: TGCGGGGCGGGGGACCAAGAGACCCAGTACTTC. Protein sequence: CGAGDQETQYF.

This rearrangement joins TRBV11-3 to TRBJ1-4; TRBD1 matches 9 bases. Per the germline V gene, CDR1 is SGHNT and CDR2 is YENEEA. V lost 5 bases to trimming and J lost 4 bases; unmatched junction nucleotides: 2. The CDR3 is 14 amino acids. CDR3 sequence (DNA): TGTGCCAGCAGCCAGGGACAGGGTAATGAAAAACTGTTTTTT. This sequence encodes CASSQGQGNEKLFF.